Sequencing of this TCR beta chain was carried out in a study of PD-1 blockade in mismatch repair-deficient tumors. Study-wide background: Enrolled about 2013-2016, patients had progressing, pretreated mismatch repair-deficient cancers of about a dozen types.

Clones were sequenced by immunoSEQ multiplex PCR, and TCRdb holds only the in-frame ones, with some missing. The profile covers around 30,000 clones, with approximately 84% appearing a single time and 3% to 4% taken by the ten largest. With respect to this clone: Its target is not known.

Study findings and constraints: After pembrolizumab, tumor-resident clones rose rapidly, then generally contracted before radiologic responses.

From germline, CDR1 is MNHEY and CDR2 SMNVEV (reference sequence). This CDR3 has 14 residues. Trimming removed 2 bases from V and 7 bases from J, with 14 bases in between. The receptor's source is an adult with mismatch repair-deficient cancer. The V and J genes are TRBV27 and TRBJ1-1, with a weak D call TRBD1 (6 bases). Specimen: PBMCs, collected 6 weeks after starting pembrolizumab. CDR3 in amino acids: CASSLRGSRVEAFF. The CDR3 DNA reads TGTGCCAGCAGTTTAAGGGGGTCGAGGGTTGAAGCTTTCTTT.